This T cell receptor (beta chain) was documented in a study of blood T cell repertoires in COVID-19. Study details: Samples came from the United States, Italy and Spain, spanning acute and convalescent COVID-19. PBMCs, B-cell-depleted T cells, or T cells provided the cDNA or gDNA that made up the material.

Authors' processing steps: Nucleated cell counts were estimated from reference gene primer amplification. The protocol was immunoSEQ multiplex PCR, while the TCRdb copy is restricted to in-frame clones and leaves out a portion. V and J calls and clone size are those listed in that table; D and trimming were worked out from the DNA. The sample has more than 85,000 clones, approximately 88% seen once; the top ten hold 4% to 5.5%. The CDR3 is 14 amino acids. V lost 5 bases to trimming and J lost 7 bases; unmatched junction nucleotides: 8. Germline-derived CDR1 and CDR2 are SEHNR and FQNEAQ (reference sequence).

Source material: peripheral blood. The rearrangement uses TRBV7-9 and TRBJ2-1; 7 bases are a match to TRBD2. This receptor was taken from a human donor in a cohort sampled during active COVID-19. The CDR3 loop is CASSHLGRGNEQFF. CDR3 DNA: TGTGCCAGCAGCCACCTGGGGCGGGGGAATGAGCAGTTCTTC.